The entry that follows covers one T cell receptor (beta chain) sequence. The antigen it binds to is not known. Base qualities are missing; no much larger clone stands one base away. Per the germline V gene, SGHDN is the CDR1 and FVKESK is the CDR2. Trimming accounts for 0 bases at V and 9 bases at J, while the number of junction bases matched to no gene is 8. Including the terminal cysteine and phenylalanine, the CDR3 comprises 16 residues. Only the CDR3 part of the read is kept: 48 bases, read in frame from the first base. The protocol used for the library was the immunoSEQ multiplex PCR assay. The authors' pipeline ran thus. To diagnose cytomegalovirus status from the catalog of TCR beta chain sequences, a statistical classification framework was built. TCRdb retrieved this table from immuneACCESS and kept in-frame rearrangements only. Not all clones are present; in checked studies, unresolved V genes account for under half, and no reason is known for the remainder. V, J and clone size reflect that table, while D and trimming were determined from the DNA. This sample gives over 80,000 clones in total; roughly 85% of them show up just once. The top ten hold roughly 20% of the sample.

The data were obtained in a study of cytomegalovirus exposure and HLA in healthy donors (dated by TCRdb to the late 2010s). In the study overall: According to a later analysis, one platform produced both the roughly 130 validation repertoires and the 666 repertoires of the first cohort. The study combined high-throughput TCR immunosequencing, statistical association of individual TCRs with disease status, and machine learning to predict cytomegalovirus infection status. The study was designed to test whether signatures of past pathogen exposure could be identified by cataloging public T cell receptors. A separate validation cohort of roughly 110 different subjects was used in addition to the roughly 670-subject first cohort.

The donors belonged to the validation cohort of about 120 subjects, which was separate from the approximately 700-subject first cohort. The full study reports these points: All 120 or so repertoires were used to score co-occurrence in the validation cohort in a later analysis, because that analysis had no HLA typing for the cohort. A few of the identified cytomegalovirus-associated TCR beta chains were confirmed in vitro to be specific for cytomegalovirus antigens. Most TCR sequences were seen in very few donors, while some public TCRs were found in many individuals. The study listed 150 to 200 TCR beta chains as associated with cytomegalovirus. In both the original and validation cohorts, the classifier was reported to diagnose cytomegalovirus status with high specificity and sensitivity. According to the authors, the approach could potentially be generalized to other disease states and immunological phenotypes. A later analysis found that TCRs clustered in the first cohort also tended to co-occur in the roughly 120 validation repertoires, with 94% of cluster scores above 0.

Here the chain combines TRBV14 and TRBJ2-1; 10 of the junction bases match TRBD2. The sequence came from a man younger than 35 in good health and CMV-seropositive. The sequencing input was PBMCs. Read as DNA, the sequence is TGTGCCAGCAGCCAAGATGGGGCTAGCGGGAGACTTGAGCAGTTCTTC. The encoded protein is CASSQDGASGRLEQFF.